These 7 T cell receptor beta chains originate from one sample sequenced in a study of T cells after yellow fever vaccination (dated by TCRdb to between 2018 and 2021). The treatment or condition label, read with the paper, signifies: live attenuated yellow fever vaccine strain. Library method: 5' RACE. For sequencing, an Illumina NovaSeq 6000 was employed. TCRdb reworked the public reads: Q25 trimming with fastp, MiXCR clone assembly, productive beta chains retained. For every CDR3 protein sequence, its rows merge into one entry that carries the most common genes and DNA. This sample is represented by some 200,000 distinct CDR3 sequences; about 11% of them were singletons. Approximately 34% of the sample is in the top ten clones. Source: CD8+ T cells sorted from PBMCs, taken 15 days after the yellow fever booster vaccination. The receptors come from a man aged 18 to 30 who received the YFV17D yellow fever vaccine.

J is TRBJ1-1 and V is TRBV4-2; D gene unclear. The V gene lost 2 bases and the J gene lost 0 bases, with 10 bases spanning the gap. The CDR3 is 15 amino acids. Germline assignment: CDR1 LGHNA and CDR2 YNFKEQ. CDR3 sequence (DNA): TGTGCCAGCAGCCAACGGCCGAACTTGAACACTGAAGCTTTCTTT. Translating it yields CASSQRPNLNTEAFF.

This clonotype came up a few times. The rearrangement uses TRBV10-3 and TRBJ2-7; D is uncertain. The CDR3 contains 12 residues. V was pared by 8 bases and J by 2 bases, with 10 bases between. In germline, CDR1 is ENHRY, CDR2 SYGVKD. CDR3 region: CAIAEGPYEQYV. Here the CDR3 DNA reads TGTGCCATCGCGGAAGGACCCTACGAGCAGTACGTC.

This clonotype showed up just a few times. V gene TRBV20-1 combines with J gene TRBJ2-7; D is perhaps TRBD2 (6 bases). CDR3 length: 15 amino acids. CDR1 and CDR2 from the germline V gene are DFQATT and SNEGSKA (reference sequence). The V end was cut by 3 bases, the J end by 6 bases, with 21 bases between. The CDR3: CSARGEDYDRGEQYV. The CDR3, as DNA: TGCAGTGCTAGGGGGGAGGACTACGACCGAGGCGAGCAGTACGTC.

This chain links TRBV2 with TRBJ1-2; D unresolved. CDR1 and CDR2 (germline): SNHLY, FYNNEI. V dropped 2 bases and J dropped 3 bases, with 13 bases sitting between them. This CDR3 is 15 amino acids long. DNA of the CDR3: TGTGCCAGCAGTGAACGGCGCGTCAAGGACTATGGCTACACCTTC. The encoded protein is CASSERRVKDYGYTF. Drawing the rest from reference TRBV2 and TRBJ1-2, the complete variable domain is EPEVTQTPSHQVTQMGQEVILRCVPISNHLYFYWYRQILGQKVEFLVSFYNNEISEKSEIFDDQFSVERPDGSNFTLKIRSTKLEDSAMYFCASSERRVKDYGYTFGSGTRLTVV.

CDR3 sequence (DNA): TGTGCCAGCAGTTTGGGGGGCGAAGAGACCCAGTACTTC. Translated: CASSLGGEETQYF. This chain links TRBV12-3 or TRBV12-4 with TRBJ2-5; D could derive from TRBD1 or TRBD2 (6 bases each). The CDR3 sequence is 13 residues long. V lost 3 bases and J lost 3, with 8 bases in between.

This clonotype was seen a few times. The J gene is TRBJ2-2, the V gene TRBV7-6; D unclear. Germline CDR1 is SGHVS and CDR2 is FNYEAQ. Trimming shortened V by 3 bases and J by 6 bases, and 8 bases separated the two germline ends. The CDR3 has 13 residues. The CDR3 sequence is CASSLGTAGELFF. The DNA for the CDR3 is TGTGCCAGCAGCTTGGGCACGGCCGGGGAGCTGTTTTTT.

This clonotype was recorded at least ten times. The genes are TRBV7-3 and TRBJ1-1; a weak D match, TRBD1 (5 bases). V was shortened by 2 bases and J by 4 bases, with 8 bases between the two germline ends. The CDR3 is made up of 13 amino acids. Germline CDR1 SGHTA, CDR2 FQGTGA. For the CDR3, the DNA is TGTGCCAGCAGCTTAGGAGGGGCCACTGAAGCTTTCTTT. It yields the protein CASSLGGATEAFF.